A single sample gave rise to the 26 T cell receptor beta chains below, sequenced in a study of blood T cell repertoires in COVID-19. TCRdb's copy holds only in-frame clones and misses some; the assay was immunoSEQ multiplex PCR. The sample lists fewer than 350,000 clones, roughly 87% occurring once. Sequences were obtained from peripheral blood. The receptors shown here come from a man aged 18 to 35 with active or convalescent COVID-19.

The chain carries TRBV6-2 or TRBV6-3 and TRBJ2-7, with 11 bases that match TRBD2. The CDR3 totals 14 residues. Losses at the gene ends were 6 bases for V and 1 base for J; bases not matched to a gene: 2. Germline CDR1 and CDR2: MNHEY and SVGEGT. CDR3 loop: CASSRLAGSYEQYF. CDR3 sequence (DNA): TGTGCCAGCAGCCGACTAGCGGGGTCCTACGAGCAGTACTTC.

This chain connects TRBV11-1 to TRBJ2-1, with a tentative D call TRBD1 (5 bases). Looked up from germline, CDR1 is SGHAT and CDR2 is FQDESV (reference sequence). Trimming took off 5 bases at V and 7 bases at J, with 15 bases between the two ends. The CDR3 spans 14 residues. The CDR3 protein is CASSNSGNRNEQFF. The DNA of the CDR3 is TGTGCCAGCAGCAATTCAGGGAACCGGAATGAGCAGTTCTTC. Based on the CDR3 plus reference TRBV11-1 and TRBJ2-1, the full variable domain is EAEVAQSPRYKITEKSQAVAFWCDPISGHATLYWYRQILGQGPELLVQFQDESVVDDSQLPKDRFSAERLKGVDSTLKIQPAELGDSAMYLCASSNSGNRNEQFFGPGTRLTVL.

J is TRBJ2-2 and V is TRBV9; 8 nucleotides match TRBD1. The germline gives CDR1 SGDLS, CDR2 YYNGEE. The junction had 9 bases not matched to a gene; V was cut back by 4 bases and J by 4 bases. The CDR3 extends over 16 amino acids. CDR3: CASSPPGQVTTGELFF. The CDR3 region has the DNA TGTGCCAGCAGCCCACCGGGACAGGTTACCACCGGGGAGCTGTTTTTT.

The gene calls are TRBV19 and TRBJ2-5; D is unresolved. V gave up 3 bases and J gave up 5 bases, with 13 bases separating them. Germline-derived CDR1 and CDR2 are LNHDA and SQIVND (reference sequence). The CDR3 length is 14 residues. The CDR3 bases are TGTGCCAGTAGTATGTCCAGAGCGTGGGAGACCCAGTACTTC. It encodes CASSMSRAWETQYF.

V gene TRBV7-8 combines with J gene TRBJ1-5; 7 bases map to TRBD1. Germline-derived CDR1 and CDR2 are SGHVS and FQNEAQ. The J segment lost 0 bases and the V segment lost 3 bases, leaving 8 bases of the junction unmatched. This CDR3 has 17 residues. CDR3 sequence: CASSLDGTANSNQPQHF. In DNA form, the CDR3 reads TGTGCCAGCAGCTTGGACGGGACAGCTAATAGCAATCAGCCCCAGCATTTT.

The chain employs TRBV7-2 and TRBJ2-7; 7 bases match TRBD2. The CDR3 spans 16 residues. V was pared by 1 base and J by 1 base, with 7 bases of the junction left unmatched. Germline loops: CDR1 SGHTA, CDR2 FQGNSA. The CDR3 sequence is CASSLGPSGVSYEQYF. The CDR3 nucleotides are TGTGCCAGCAGCTTAGGACCCAGCGGGGTGTCCTACGAGCAGTACTTC.

On this clone: Other DNA variants within this sample encode the same CDR3. The genes are TRBV13 and TRBJ1-4; 8 bases line up with TRBD1. The CDR3 totals 14 residues. CDR1 is PRHDT, CDR2 FYEKMQ, per germline (reference sequence). V was clipped by 4 bases and J by 8 bases; unmatched bases: 6. CDR3 region: CASSSGQGGEKLFF. The CDR3, as DNA: TGTGCCAGCAGCTCCGGACAGGGCGGAGAAAAACTGTTTTTT.

The chain has TRBV3-1 (or the pseudogene TRBV3-2) and TRBJ2-5, with TRBD1 as a possible D gene (6 bases). Trimming left V 4 bases short and J 2 bases short, with 8 bases between. This CDR3 spans 13 amino acids. The germline V gene encodes CDR1 LGHDT and CDR2 YNNKEL (reference sequence). The CDR3 spells CASSLDRQETQYF. CDR3 in DNA: TGTGCCAGCAGCCTAGACAGGCAAGAGACCCAGTACTTC.

CDR3 protein: CASSYGTSVHEQYF. The CDR3 coding sequence is TGTGCCAGCAGCTACGGGACTAGCGTCCACGAGCAGTACTTC. The chain employs TRBV13 and TRBJ2-7; 10 bases align to TRBD2. Germline assignment: CDR1 PRHDT and CDR2 FYEKMQ (reference sequence). The CDR3 is made up of 14 amino acids. Trimming removed 4 bases from V and 5 bases from J; junction bases left unmatched: 5.

The chain joins TRBV6-2 or TRBV6-3 to TRBJ2-7; 14 nucleotides align to TRBD2. CDR3 size: 14 residues. The V and J ends lost 4 bases and 5 bases, in that order; junction bases with no gene match: 1. Germline CDR1 MNHEY, CDR2 SVGEGT. The chain's CDR3 is CASSSGLAGDEQYF. CDR3 nucleotides: TGTGCCAGCAGTTCGGGACTAGCGGGGGACGAGCAGTACTTC.

The chain carries TRBV4-1 and TRBJ1-3; 10 bases are shared with TRBD1. The CDR3 has 15 amino acids. The ends lost 1 base at V and 4 bases at J; junction bases unmatched: 1. CDR1 and CDR2 (germline): MGHRA, YSYEKL. In DNA form, the CDR3 reads TGCGCCAGCAGCCAAGGGACAGGGGGGGGAAACACCATATATTTT. Residues: CASSQGTGGGNTIYF.

The chain is built from TRBV10-3 and TRBJ1-1; weak D call: TRBD1 (6 bases). V was shortened by 6 bases and J by 4 bases, with 15 bases between the two germline ends. Germline CDR1 and CDR2: ENHRY and SYGVKD. CDR3 length: 14 residues. This CDR3 is CAISREGGSTEAFF. The DNA for the CDR3 is TGTGCCATCAGCCGGGAGGGGGGGAGCACTGAAGCTTTCTTT.

V gene TRBV11-2 combines with J gene TRBJ2-3; 8 bases match TRBD1. The CDR3 totals 13 residues. The junction had 3 bases not matched to a gene; V was cut back by 5 bases and J by 5 bases. CDR1 and CDR2 (germline): SGHAT, FQNNGV. As DNA, the CDR3 is TGTGCCAGCAGCACGGACAGGGTAGATACGCAGTATTTT. This gives the protein CASSTDRVDTQYF.

This sequence joins TRBV19 and TRBJ1-4; D is ambiguous. The germline V and J ends were trimmed by 3 bases and 7 bases, with 15 bases remaining between them. CDR1 and CDR2 from the germline V gene are LNHDA and SQIVND (reference sequence). This CDR3 is built from 15 residues. CDR3 sequence: CASSIYGVPSEKLFF. The CDR3 coding sequence is TGTGCCAGTAGTATCTACGGGGTGCCTTCTGAAAAACTGTTTTTT.

This chain connects TRBV5-1 to TRBJ2-7, with D maybe TRBD1 (6 bases). This CDR3 comprises 18 residues. Germline loops: CDR1 SGHRS, CDR2 YFSETQ. Trimming shortened V by 0 bases and J by 0 bases, and 19 bases separated the two germline ends. The CDR3 is CASSLGALGGPASYEQYF. DNA for the CDR3: TGCGCCAGCAGCTTGGGAGCGCTTGGGGGCCCAGCCTCCTACGAGCAGTACTTC.

V and J are TRBV27 and TRBJ2-2; D gene unclear. Germline V gene data show CDR1 as MNHEY and CDR2 as SMNVEV (reference sequence). V dropped 3 bases and J dropped 0 bases, with 5 bases sitting between them. CDR3 length: 14 residues. Here the CDR3 DNA reads TGTGCCAGCAGTTTTTTAGCGAACACCGGGGAGCTGTTTTTT. Translation gives CASSFLANTGELFF.

This chain uses TRBV3-1 (or the pseudogene TRBV3-2) with TRBJ1-1; D ambiguous. The CDR3 is 13 residues long. V gave up 1 base and J gave up 1 base, with 4 bases separating them. The germline V gene has CDR1 LGHDT and CDR2 YNNKEL (reference sequence). This CDR3 reads CASSQGRNTEAFF. CDR3 DNA: TGTGCCAGCAGCCAAGGGAGGAACACTGAAGCTTTCTTT.

The chain recombines TRBV10-3 with TRBJ2-7; a possible D gene is TRBD2 (5 bases). Trimming took off 7 bases at V and 0 bases at J, with 10 bases between the two ends. The V gene's germline CDR1 is ENHRY and CDR2 SYGVKD. This CDR3 is built from 13 residues. CDR3 amino acids: CAIMGDGSYEQYF. The CDR3 nucleotides read TGTGCCATCATGGGAGACGGCTCCTACGAGCAGTACTTC.

This chain uses TRBV6-1 with TRBJ1-2; 10 bases fit TRBD1. With V trimmed by 0 bases and J by 3 bases, 10 bases remained unmatched. CDR1 is MNHNS and CDR2 is SASEGT in the germline V gene. The CDR3 consists of 18 residues. CDR3 DNA: TGTGCCAGCAGTGAAGCGTATGGGACAGGGGCCGCTGACTATGGCTACACCTTC. Its translation is CASSEAYGTGAADYGYTF.

This sequence joins TRBV6-5 and TRBJ1-3, with D uncertain. Germline V gives CDR1 MNHEY, CDR2 SVGAGI. The CDR3 is made up of 15 amino acids. Between the trimmed V and J ends, which lost 7 bases and 6 bases, there was a span of 19 bases. CDR3 sequence (DNA): TGTGCCAGCAACCCATCCTCTACAGTCGAAAACACCATATATTTT. This gives the protein CASNPSSTVENTIYF.

This clone was detected only once. This rearrangement joins TRBV7-8 to TRBJ2-7, with D uncertain. CDR1 and CDR2 from the germline V gene are SGHVS and FQNEAQ. The CDR3 runs to 13 residues. Trimming pared 0 bases from V and 3 bases from J, leaving 6 bases between. CDR3 bases: TGTGCCAGCAGCTTAGCGTCAGACTACGAGCAGTACTTC. Translated, it gives CASSLASDYEQYF.

The genes are TRBV5-1 and TRBJ1-2; 9 nucleotides match TRBD1. V lost 3 bases to trimming and J lost 7 bases; unmatched junction nucleotides: 16. In germline, CDR1 is SGHRS, CDR2 YFSETQ. CDR3 length equals 17 residues. The CDR3 loop is CASSWEPVTGGQGGYTF. The DNA of the CDR3 is TGCGCCAGCAGCTGGGAACCTGTCACAGGGGGCCAAGGTGGCTACACCTTC.

The V call is TRBV6-6, the J call TRBJ2-7; a weak D match, TRBD2 (5 bases). Germline CDR1 and CDR2: MNHNY and SVGAGI (reference sequence). The CDR3 consists of 13 residues. Trimming cost V 4 bases and J 5 bases, with 12 bases left between them. CDR3: CASSFREGDEQYF. The CDR3 nucleotides read TGTGCCAGCAGTTTCCGGGAAGGCGACGAGCAGTACTTC.

The rearrangement uses TRBV2 and TRBJ2-3, with D possibly TRBD2 on 6 matching bases. The germline V gene has CDR1 SNHLY and CDR2 FYNNEI. The CDR3 extends over 16 amino acids. Between the trimmed V and J ends, which lost 1 base and 6 bases, there was a span of 17 bases. The CDR3 DNA reads TGTGCCAGCAGTGAAGAGGCGGCGGGGTTGGCTGATACGCAGTATTTT. Residues: CASSEEAAGLADTQYF.

This chain links TRBV6-5 with TRBJ2-5, with 12 bases fitting TRBD2. Germline CDR1 and CDR2: MNHEY and SVGAGI. This CDR3 contains 15 residues. Losses at the gene ends were 7 bases for V and 5 bases for J; bases not matched to a gene: 8. This CDR3 reads CASNTLAGGRETQYF. For the CDR3, the DNA is TGTGCCAGCAACACCCTAGCGGGGGGGCGGGAGACCCAGTACTTC.

This clone was seen just once. CDR3 nucleotide sequence: TGTGCCAGCAGCTTAGATGGTAGCGGGGGGACAGATACGCAGTATTTT. This sequence encodes CASSLDGSGGTDTQYF. The rearrangement uses TRBV7-2 and TRBJ2-3; 10 nucleotides agree with TRBD2. This CDR3 is 16 amino acids long. V was clipped by 1 base and J by 3 bases; unmatched bases: 4. Germline lookup yields CDR1 SGHTA and CDR2 FQGNSA.